Reported below is one T cell receptor beta chain. The germline V gene encodes CDR1 MNHEY and CDR2 SMNVEV (reference sequence). Trimming took off 1 base at V and 2 bases at J, with 3 bases between the two ends. This CDR3 contains 14 residues. This sample stems from a study of T cells in Graves' hyperthyroidism and ophthalmopathy. Study at large: Before treatment of any kind, peripheral blood was taken at initial diagnosis.

The diagnoses drew upon clinical symptoms, serum thyroxine and TRAb, thyroid ultrasound and orbital computed tomography. TCR beta CDR3 regions were amplified from RNA. A set of HTBI primers served as the primers for a first-round RT-PCR of the TCR CDR3. TCRdb recomputed calls from the multiplex PCR reads with MiXCR, one row per CDR3 protein. The table includes about 500,000 distinct CDR3 sequences, roughly 16% detected once. The TCR originated in a woman between 25 and 40 years old with Graves' ophthalmopathy. Sequencing was done on a sample of blood. The chain combines TRBV27 with TRBJ2-6; no clear D. The CDR3 spells CASSLYAGANVLTF. In nucleotides, the CDR3 is TGTGCCAGCAGTTTATACGCTGGGGCCAACGTCCTGACTTTC.